A single sample is the source of the 30 T cell receptor beta chains below, sequenced in a study of blood T cell repertoires in COVID-19 (dated by TCRdb to the early 2020s). Library preparation employed the immunoSEQ multiplex PCR assay. The immuneACCESS repertoire file appears here via TCRdb, limited to in-frame rearrangements. These files lack a portion of the clones; in checked studies, under half of the deficit traces to unresolved V genes, and the cause of the others is not known. Across this sample there are around 110,000 clones, with 70% to 90% seen only once. Less than 5% of the sample is taken by the ten largest. The material sequenced was peripheral blood. The receptors were gathered from a man aged 40-49 years with acute or convalescent COVID-19.

This clone came up once. This rearrangement joins TRBV6-5 to TRBJ1-1; TRBD1 matches at 10 bases. Trimming at V came to 7 bases and at J to 5 bases, leaving 4 bases not matched to a gene. Germline CDR1 reads MNHEY; CDR2 reads SVGAGI. The CDR3 extends over 13 amino acids. The CDR3 DNA reads TGTGCCAGCACCATGGACAGGGGGACTGAAGCTTTCTTT. Amino acids: CASTMDRGTEAFF.

The chain is built from TRBV27 and TRBJ2-3, with 10 positions matching TRBD1. The J segment lost 3 bases and the V segment lost 4 bases, leaving 10 bases of the junction unmatched. CDR1 and CDR2 (germline): MNHEY, SMNVEV (reference sequence). The length of the CDR3 is 17 residues. The DNA for the CDR3 is TGTGCCAGCAGTTCCAACCGACAGGGGGCTTGGACAGATACGCAGTATTTT. As protein: CASSSNRQGAWTDTQYF.

The rearrangement links TRBV27 to TRBJ2-7; 10 bases align to TRBD2. The germline gives CDR1 MNHEY, CDR2 SMNVEV (reference sequence). The CDR3 loop spans 15 amino acids. The junction had 6 bases not matched to a gene; V was cut back by 5 bases and J by 2 bases. In DNA, the CDR3 is TGTGCCAGCAGTCCCGGACTAGCGGTTACCTACGAGCAGTACTTC. Translated: CASSPGLAVTYEQYF.

This chain links TRBV7-6 with TRBJ1-3; 9 bases map to TRBD1. The trim removed 4 bases at V and 3 bases at J, leaving 10 bases unmatched. This CDR3 spans 17 amino acids. The germline V gene has CDR1 SGHVS and CDR2 FNYEAQ. The CDR3, as DNA: TGTGCCAGCAGCTCTCCGGGACAGGGATCGAGTGGAAACACCATATATTTT. This translates into CASSSPGQGSSGNTIYF.

V and J are TRBV12-3 or TRBV12-4 and TRBJ1-2; tentatively, D is TRBD1 (5 bases). This CDR3 contains 13 residues. V was pared by 7 bases and J by 3 bases, with 12 bases between. The CDR3 loop reads CASTAGYDYGYTF. The CDR3 coding sequence is TGTGCCAGCACCGCAGGGTACGACTATGGCTACACCTTC.

CDR3 amino acids: CASSPTGTSDYEQYF. CDR3 nucleotide sequence: TGCGCCAGCAGCCCCACCGGGACTAGCGACTACGAGCAGTACTTC. This rearrangement joins TRBV5-1 to TRBJ2-7; 10 bases fit TRBD2. The CDR3 runs to 15 residues. The trim removed 4 bases at V and 3 bases at J, leaving 7 bases unmatched. In germline, CDR1 is SGHRS, CDR2 YFSETQ.

CDR3 in amino acids: CASSWGQHAGNEQFF. The CDR3 region has the DNA TGTGCCAGCAGCTGGGGACAGCACGCGGGCAATGAGCAGTTCTTC. This rearrangement joins TRBV7-9 to TRBJ2-1; 7 bases align to TRBD1. This CDR3 region has 15 residues. The germline V gene has CDR1 SEHNR and CDR2 FQNEAQ (reference sequence). V gave up 4 bases and J gave up 6 bases; unmatched junction bases: 9.

CDR3: CASRDHGHGSATTDTQYF. The CDR3 DNA reads as TGTGCCAGCAGAGATCACGGACACGGGAGTGCCACGACAGATACGCAGTATTTT. V and J are TRBV27 and TRBJ2-3; TRBD2 might be the D (6 bases). This CDR3 spans 18 amino acids. CDR1 and CDR2 from the germline V gene are MNHEY and SMNVEV (reference sequence). The V end was cut by 6 bases, the J end by 3 bases, with 25 bases between.

The chain recombines TRBV5-1 with TRBJ1-3; 8 nucleotides align to TRBD1. The CDR3 is made up of 15 amino acids. Germline V gene sequence: CDR1 SGHRS, CDR2 YFSETQ. V lost 0 bases to trimming and J lost 2 bases; unmatched junction nucleotides: 1. The CDR3, as DNA: TGCGCCAGCAGCTTGGCACAGGGGGCTGGAAACACCATATATTTT. It is translated as CASSLAQGAGNTIYF.

The chain uses TRBV5-1 and TRBJ2-3; TRBD2 matches 13 bases. CDR1 and CDR2 from the germline V gene are SGHRS and YFSETQ. J was trimmed by 4 bases and V by 4 bases; bases with no gene match: 6. This CDR3 has 16 amino acids. The DNA for the CDR3 is TGCGCCAGCAGCCCCGGACTAGCGGGGGACTCAGATACGCAGTATTTT. This sequence encodes CASSPGLAGDSDTQYF.

This sequence joins TRBV5-1 and TRBJ2-1; 9 bases are shared with TRBD2. The CDR3 is 16 residues long. The germline gives CDR1 SGHRS, CDR2 YFSETQ. Trimming removed 0 bases from V and 7 bases from J; junction bases left unmatched: 8. In DNA, the CDR3 is TGCGCCAGCAGCTTGGCCAAGGGACTAGCATGGAATGAGCAGTTCTTC. As protein: CASSLAKGLAWNEQFF.

V and J are TRBV29-1 and TRBJ1-4, with 8 bases lining up with TRBD1. Trimming removed 1 base from V and 7 bases from J; junction bases left unmatched: 5. CDR1 is SQVTM, CDR2 ANQGSEA, per germline. The CDR3 totals 14 residues. The CDR3 DNA reads as TGCAGCGTTGAAGCTGGCAGGGGGCTTGAAAAACTGTTTTTT. Amino acid sequence: CSVEAGRGLEKLFF.

This chain links TRBV29-1 with TRBJ1-2; the D is unclear. The CDR3 spans 11 residues. With 7 bases removed from V and 3 bases from J, the gap between germline ends came to 9 bases. Per the germline V gene, CDR1 is SQVTM and CDR2 is ANQGSEA. The CDR3 nucleotides are TGCAGCGCCGACACCTACTATGGCTACACCTTC. This translates into CSADTYYGYTF.

V and J are TRBV10-1 and TRBJ1-1; D is unresolved. Germline V gene sequence: CDR1 WNHNN, CDR2 SYGVQD (reference sequence). The CDR3 contains 12 residues. V lost 7 bases, J lost 1 base, and 7 bases lay in between. The CDR3 protein is CASKSGNTEAFF. DNA for the CDR3: TGCGCCAGCAAGTCAGGGAACACTGAAGCTTTCTTT.

The chain uses TRBV29-1 and TRBJ2-4, with 10 nucleotides matching TRBD2. V gave up 6 bases and J gave up 0 bases; unmatched junction bases: 8. The CDR3 consists of 16 residues. Germline lookup yields CDR1 SQVTM and CDR2 ANQGSEA. Here the CDR3 DNA reads TGCAGCGTGGACAGCGGGAGGGGACTAGCCAAAAACATTCAGTACTTC. It translates to CSVDSGRGLAKNIQYF.

V gene TRBV30 combines with J gene TRBJ2-1, with 8 nucleotides matching TRBD2. This CDR3 comprises 17 residues. V shed 2 bases, J shed 8 bases, and the junction held 17 bases outside the gene matches. Germline V CDR1 and CDR2: GTSNPN, SVGIG (reference sequence). CDR3 in DNA: TGTGCCTGGAGTCCTCTCCCCGCCGGGGGGGTTATCGATGAGCAGTTCTTC. Translation: CAWSPLPAGGVIDEQFF.

The chain recombines TRBV2 with TRBJ1-6, with 9 bases identical to TRBD1. There are 16 residues in the CDR3. V lost 8 bases to trimming and J lost 6 bases; unmatched junction nucleotides: 11. Germline values: CDR1 SNHLY, CDR2 FYNNEI. The CDR3 DNA reads TGTGCCAGCTCCCACACCGGGACAGGGCGTAATTCACCCCTCCACTTT. Its protein product is CASSHTGTGRNSPLHF.

The J gene is TRBJ1-5, the V gene TRBV19, with D possibly being TRBD1 (5 bases). Germline CDR1 LNHDA, CDR2 SQIVND (reference sequence). The CDR3 runs to 16 residues. V dropped 7 bases and J dropped 1 base, with 17 bases sitting between them. For the CDR3, the DNA is TGTGCCAGTACCCCTGGGGGGTTTGGAAGCAATCAGCCCCAGCATTTT. Protein: CASTPGGFGSNQPQHF. The complete variable domain, with remaining parts taken from reference TRBV19 and TRBJ1-5, reads DGGITQSPKYLFRKEGQNVTLSCEQNLNHDAMYWYRQDPGQGLRLIYYSQIVNDFQKGDIAEGYSVSREKKESFPLTVTSAQKNPTAFYLCASTPGGFGSNQPQHFGDGTRLSIL.

The V and J genes are TRBV30 and TRBJ1-2; no reliable D call. The CDR3 runs 13 residues. Trimming took 4 bases from V and 4 from J, leaving 13 bases between them. Germline CDR1 is GTSNPN and CDR2 is SVGIG (reference sequence). This CDR3 reads CAWTVRESYGYTF. As DNA, the CDR3 is TGTGCCTGGACCGTCCGGGAGAGCTATGGCTACACCTTC.

The chain combines TRBV5-6 with TRBJ2-7; 10 nucleotides agree with TRBD2. J gave up 4 bases and V 4 bases, and 8 bases lay outside the gene matches. The V gene's germline CDR1 is SGHDT and CDR2 YYEEEE. The CDR3 covers 15 residues. The chain's CDR3 is CASSPEREGRYEQYF. As DNA, the CDR3 is TGTGCCAGCAGCCCAGAGCGGGAGGGCCGGTACGAGCAGTACTTC.

In this sample, this clone turned up a few times. The V call is TRBV4-2, the J call TRBJ1-3, with D perhaps TRBD1 (5 bases). V shed 0 bases and J shed 1 base, with 10 bases lying between them. There are 16 residues in the CDR3. CDR1 LGHNA and CDR2 YNFKEQ come from the germline V gene. The CDR3 DNA sequence: TGTGCCAGCAGCCAAGATAATAGGGGTTCTGGAAACACCATATATTTT. Translation: CASSQDNRGSGNTIYF.

The rearrangement joins TRBV19 to TRBJ2-7, with D possibly matching TRBD1 (7 bases). This CDR3 region has 12 residues. The V and J ends lost 8 bases and 4 bases respectively, with 12 bases between them. Germline V CDR1 and CDR2: LNHDA, SQIVND (reference sequence). The CDR3 loop reads CASSSGGYEQYF. The CDR3 nucleotides read TGTGCCAGTTCGTCAGGGGGGTACGAGCAGTACTTC.

The chain joins TRBV7-9 to TRBJ2-1; unclear D gene. Per the germline V gene, CDR1 is SEHNR and CDR2 is FQNEAQ (reference sequence). CDR3 length: 15 residues. Trimming left V 5 bases short and J 7 bases short, with 18 bases between. The CDR3 DNA reads TGTGCCAGCAGCCAGCTAACTTTTGGAGTTAATGAGCAGTTCTTC. It yields the protein CASSQLTFGVNEQFF.

The rearrangement uses TRBV4-1 and TRBJ2-7; a weak D match, TRBD2 (6 bases). Germline V gene data show CDR1 as MGHRA and CDR2 as YSYEKL. The CDR3 length is 16 residues. The V end was cut by 0 bases, the J end by 3 bases, with 15 bases between. This CDR3 is CASSQESRGTYYEQYF. In DNA, the CDR3 is TGCGCCAGCAGCCAAGAATCCCGCGGGACGTACTACGAGCAGTACTTC.

This clone was picked up one time. The chain links TRBV6-5 to TRBJ1-6; D remains ambiguous. In germline, CDR1 is MNHEY, CDR2 SVGAGI. The CDR3 has 13 residues. The ends were cut back, 6 bases at V and 6 bases at J, with 9 bases in the middle. This CDR3 reads CASSASSNSPLHF. The CDR3 DNA reads TGTGCCAGCAGCGCTAGTTCTAATTCACCCCTCCACTTT.

The chain has TRBV18 and TRBJ2-7; 8 bases map to TRBD1. In germline, CDR1 is KGHSH, CDR2 LQKENI. The CDR3 covers 15 residues. J gave up 5 bases and V 3 bases, and 9 bases lay outside the gene matches. The CDR3 is CASSPRTGKGNEQYF. CDR3 nucleotides: TGTGCCAGCTCACCTAGGACAGGGAAAGGGAACGAGCAGTACTTC.

The gene calls are TRBV7-9 and TRBJ2-1; 9 nucleotides align to TRBD2. CDR1 and CDR2 from the germline V gene are SEHNR and FQNEAQ (reference sequence). After removal of 5 bases from V and 9 bases from J, the junction contained 11 bases not matched to a gene. The CDR3 extends over 15 amino acids. The CDR3 DNA sequence: TGTGCCAGCAGCATCACCGGGACTAGCATCGGTGAGCAGTTCTTC. Its protein is CASSITGTSIGEQFF.

This chain uses TRBV6-2 or TRBV6-3 with TRBJ2-7, with D tentatively TRBD2 (8 bases). The V end lost 2 bases, the J end lost 4 bases, and 21 bases lay between the germline ends. The CDR3 loop spans 17 amino acids. Germline lookup yields CDR1 MNHEY and CDR2 SVGEGT. CDR3 sequence (DNA): TGTGCCAGCAGTTACCCCCCACGGGAGGGGGCAACGTACGAGCAGTACTTC. Its translation is CASSYPPREGATYEQYF.

This clone was detected only once. V is TRBV4-1 and J is TRBJ1-3; D ambiguous. CDR3 length equals 13 residues. Germline assignment: CDR1 MGHRA and CDR2 YSYEKL. V lost 2 bases to trimming and J lost 4 bases, with 6 bases between them. The CDR3: CASSQIRGNTIYF. The CDR3 coding sequence is TGCGCCAGCAGCCAAATCCGGGGAAACACCATATATTTT.

This chain joins TRBV11-2 and TRBJ2-3; D ambiguous. Trimming removed 0 bases from V and 3 bases from J, with 4 bases in between. This CDR3 comprises 13 residues. Germline assignment: CDR1 SGHAT and CDR2 FQNNGV. The CDR3 loop reads CASSLERTDTQYF. CDR3 DNA sequence: TGTGCCAGCAGCTTAGAGAGGACAGATACGCAGTATTTT.